The 27 T cell receptor beta chains presented below share a single source sample, sequenced in a study of T cell responses to AZD1222 COVID-19 vaccine. TCRdb's table, derived via immunoSEQ multiplex PCR, lists solely in-frame clones and lacks some. Here the sample spans 100,000 to 150,000 clones, approximately 90% being singletons. The material sequenced was peripheral blood, taken on day 0 of AZD1222 vaccination. The source of these receptors is an adult in good health.

This clone was seen just once. The chain recombines TRBV28 with TRBJ2-3; 9 bases are shared with TRBD2. Germline-derived CDR1 and CDR2 are MDHEN and SYDVKM. The CDR3 runs to 16 residues. V shed 6 bases and J 3 bases; nucleotides not matched to a gene: 10. CDR3 bases: TGTGCCAGCAGCTCCGGGACTAGCTTATTTACAGATACGCAGTATTTT. Its protein product is CASSSGTSLFTDTQYF.

The V gene is TRBV27, the J gene TRBJ2-7; 7 positions match TRBD2. V shed 3 bases and J 4 bases; nucleotides not matched to a gene: 9. The CDR3 consists of 15 residues. The V gene's germline CDR1 is MNHEY and CDR2 SMNVEV (reference sequence). The CDR3 region has the DNA TGTGCCAGCAGTTTGGTGGGAGGGACGGCATACGAGCAGTACTTC. Translating it yields CASSLVGGTAYEQYF.

V is TRBV10-3 and J is TRBJ2-7; D gene uncertain. Between the trimmed V and J ends, which lost 0 bases and 4 bases, there was a span of 4 bases. In germline, CDR1 is ENHRY, CDR2 SYGVKD. CDR3 length: 12 amino acids. CDR3 protein: CAISESDYEQYF. As DNA, the CDR3 is TGTGCCATCAGTGAGTCGGATTACGAGCAGTACTTC.

The genes are TRBV6-2 or TRBV6-3 and TRBJ2-5; D is uncertain. CDR1 and CDR2 from the germline V gene are MNHEY and SVGEGT. V was shortened by 6 bases and J by 5 bases, with 13 bases between the two germline ends. The CDR3 length is 13 residues. Here the CDR3 reads CASSVSFRETQYF. The CDR3 DNA reads TGTGCCAGCAGCGTGTCTTTTAGGGAGACCCAGTACTTC.

The V and J genes are TRBV29-1 and TRBJ2-7; no firm D call. The CDR3 runs to 11 residues. Germline V gives CDR1 SQVTM, CDR2 ANQGSEA. V was trimmed by 4 bases and J by 7 bases, leaving 11 bases between them. The CDR3 reads CSVGVLSEQYF. CDR3 in DNA: TGCAGCGTTGGGGTCCTGTCAGAGCAGTACTTC.

The V call is TRBV28, the J call TRBJ1-2; TRBD1 aligns across 7 bases. This CDR3 spans 14 amino acids. Germline CDR1 MDHEN, CDR2 SYDVKM. V lost 6 bases to trimming and J lost 6 bases; unmatched junction nucleotides: 10. CDR3 DNA: TGTGCCAGCAGCGTTGACAGGGCGGAGGATGGCTACACCTTC. Its translation: CASSVDRAEDGYTF.

This chain connects TRBV6-2 or TRBV6-3 to TRBJ2-2; 10 nucleotides line up with TRBD2. CDR1 and CDR2 (germline): MNHEY, SVGEGT. The length of the CDR3 is 14 residues. The trim removed 2 bases at V and 6 bases at J, leaving 0 bases unmatched. CDR3 protein: CASSYLAGAGELFF. CDR3 bases: TGTGCCAGCAGTTACCTAGCGGGAGCCGGGGAGCTGTTTTTT.

The genes are TRBV19 and TRBJ2-7; tentative D call: TRBD2 (6 bases). This CDR3 contains 18 residues. Per germline, CDR1 LNHDA and CDR2 SQIVND (reference sequence). V was shortened by 1 base and J by 1 base, with 20 bases between the two germline ends. CDR3 sequence (DNA): TGTGCCAGTAGTATAGGGACTCCAGGACTACCCCTTTCCTACGAGCAGTACTTC. It is translated as CASSIGTPGLPLSYEQYF. Full variable domain (rest looked up from reference TRBV19 and TRBJ2-7): DGGITQSPKYLFRKEGQNVTLSCEQNLNHDAMYWYRQDPGQGLRLIYYSQIVNDFQKGDIAEGYSVSREKKESFPLTVTSAQKNPTAFYLCASSIGTPGLPLSYEQYFGPGTRLTVT.

The count of this clone is one. V and J are TRBV18 and TRBJ2-5, with D perhaps TRBD1 (6 bases). The CDR3 length is 13 residues. Deletions cut 2 bases from V and 3 bases from J, with 7 bases between. Per germline, CDR1 KGHSH and CDR2 LQKENI. The CDR3: CASSPKGEETQYF. CDR3 sequence (DNA): TGTGCCAGCTCACCAAAGGGGGAAGAGACCCAGTACTTC. The whole variable domain, remainder taken from reference TRBV18 and TRBJ2-5, is NAGVMQNPRHLVRRRGQEARLRCSPMKGHSHVYWYRQLPEEGLKFMVYLQKENIIDESGMPKERFSAEFPKEGPSILRIQQVVRGDSAAYFCASSPKGEETQYFGPGTRLLVL.

The J gene is TRBJ2-7, the V gene TRBV6-1; TRBD1 might be the D (6 bases). Germline V CDR1 and CDR2: MNHNS, SASEGT. CDR3 length: 12 residues. Trimming cost V 2 bases and J 12 bases, with 14 bases left between them. The CDR3 protein is CASSELGGQPYF. In DNA form, the CDR3 reads TGTGCCAGCAGTGAATTAGGAGGACAGCCGTACTTC.

The chain carries TRBV7-8 and TRBJ1-1; 9 nucleotides align to TRBD1. The ends lost 4 bases at V and 5 bases at J; junction bases unmatched: 11. There are 16 residues in the CDR3. The germline V gene encodes CDR1 SGHVS and CDR2 FQNEAQ. The CDR3 sequence is CASSYTGTGSGTEAFF. The CDR3 region has the DNA TGTGCCAGCAGCTACACCGGGACAGGGTCGGGAACTGAAGCTTTCTTT.

V usage is TRBV28 and J usage is TRBJ2-7; 10 nucleotides line up with TRBD2. Germline CDR1 MDHEN, CDR2 SYDVKM. This CDR3 has 13 residues. V lost 8 bases, J lost 4 bases, and 5 bases stayed unmatched. CDR3 in amino acids: CASSLAGVYEQYF. In DNA form, the CDR3 reads TGTGCCAGCTCCCTAGCGGGAGTATACGAGCAGTACTTC. The whole variable domain, filled in from reference TRBV28 and TRBJ2-7, reads DVKVTQSSRYLVKRTGEKVFLECVQDMDHENMFWYRQDPGLGLRLIYFSYDVKMKEKGDIPEGYSVSREKKERFSLILESASTNQTSMYLCASSLAGVYEQYFGPGTRLTVT.

The chain is built from TRBV2 and TRBJ2-7, with 7 bases aligning to TRBD1. Per the germline V gene, CDR1 is SNHLY and CDR2 is FYNNEI. The CDR3 covers 13 residues. CDR3 bases: TGTGCTTCACAAGGGACAGCCCAAAGCGAGCAGTACTTC. Protein sequence: CASQGTAQSEQYF.

In the case of this clone: The same CDR3 can be traced to other DNA sequences in this sample. V usage is TRBV2 and J usage is TRBJ2-2; 7 bases are a match to TRBD2. J lost 2 bases, V lost 6 bases, and 6 bases had no gene match. The CDR3 has 15 amino acids. The germline gives CDR1 SNHLY, CDR2 FYNNEI. CDR3 bases: TGTGCCAGCAGAAGGCTAGCGGTTAACACCGGGGAGCTGTTTTTT. The encoded protein is CASRRLAVNTGELFF.

The chain is built from TRBV5-1 and TRBJ1-4, with D tentatively TRBD1 (6 bases). Between the trimmed V and J ends, which lost 3 bases and 4 bases, there was a span of 16 bases. The CDR3 sequence is 16 residues long. CDR1 is SGHRS, CDR2 YFSETQ, per germline. This CDR3 is CASSWGYRAYNEKLFF. The CDR3 bases are TGCGCCAGCAGCTGGGGGTACAGGGCCTATAATGAAAAACTGTTTTTT.

This clone appeared a few times. The rearrangement joins TRBV4-1 to TRBJ1-1; tentatively, D is TRBD1 (5 bases). The V gene lost 1 base and the J gene lost 1 base, with 19 bases spanning the gap. The CDR3 covers 18 residues. Germline V CDR1 and CDR2: MGHRA, YSYEKL. CDR3 DNA: TGCGCCAGCAGCCAAGGAGGCTTAGCCTTGGGGGGGAACACTGAAGCTTTCTTT. Amino acid sequence: CASSQGGLALGGNTEAFF.

In DNA form, the CDR3 reads TGCGCCAGCAGTGACTCTAGCGGGAGAGCGGACAATGAGCAGTTCTTC. Its translation: CASSDSSGRADNEQFF. The rearrangement links TRBV10-2 to TRBJ2-1, with 10 bases that match TRBD2. V shed 3 bases and J 5 bases; nucleotides not matched to a gene: 7. This CDR3 region has 16 residues. The germline V gene encodes CDR1 WSHSY and CDR2 SAAADI.

The J gene is TRBJ2-3, the V gene TRBV19; possibly TRBD1 for D (5 bases). Germline V gene lookup returns CDR1 LNHDA and CDR2 SQIVND (reference sequence). V was shortened by 2 bases and J by 0 bases, with 9 bases between the two germline ends. CDR3 size: 15 residues. The CDR3 DNA is TGTGCCAGTAGTATAAGCCAGGGTAGCACAGATACGCAGTATTTT. The encoded protein is CASSISQGSTDTQYF.

The chain joins TRBV28 to TRBJ2-3; 7 positions agree with TRBD2. V was clipped by 5 bases and J by 2 bases; unmatched bases: 7. Germline assignment: CDR1 MDHEN and CDR2 SYDVKM. The CDR3 spans 15 residues. Here the CDR3 reads CASSAMGGNTDTQYF. The CDR3 DNA sequence: TGTGCCAGCAGTGCTATGGGGGGGAACACAGATACGCAGTATTTT.

This clone was counted a few times. The rearrangement links TRBV11-2 to TRBJ1-5; D perhaps matches TRBD1 (5 bases). V was clipped by 1 base and J by 5 bases, with 6 bases between them. The CDR3 is 13 residues long. The germline V gene has CDR1 SGHAT and CDR2 FQNNGV. The CDR3 reads CASSLGGDQPQHF. The CDR3 nucleotides are TGTGCCAGCAGCTTAGGGGGGGATCAGCCCCAGCATTTT.

The CDR3 region is CASSLEGSTEAFF. The DNA for the CDR3 is TGTGCCAGCTCCCTGGAGGGTAGCACTGAAGCTTTCTTT. The chain combines TRBV18 with TRBJ1-1; D unclear. Germline CDR1 is KGHSH and CDR2 is LQKENI. This CDR3 spans 13 amino acids. Deletions cut 6 bases from V and 4 bases from J, with 12 bases between.

The J gene is TRBJ1-6, the V gene TRBV2; weak D call: TRBD1 (5 bases). V lost 1 base, J lost 8 bases, and 15 bases lay in between. Germline V gene sequence: CDR1 SNHLY, CDR2 FYNNEI. The length of the CDR3 is 16 residues. The DNA of the CDR3 is TGTGCCAGCAGTGAAGAGTCAGGGAGATTGGATTCACCCCTCCACTTT. It is translated as CASSEESGRLDSPLHF.

V is TRBV28 and J is TRBJ1-5, with D possibly being TRBD1 (5 bases). CDR1 and CDR2 (germline): MDHEN, SYDVKM. CDR3 length: 15 residues. V shed 7 bases and J shed 4 bases, with 17 bases lying between them. The DNA for the CDR3 is TGTGCCAGCACCGAGCCGGGACCCAGGAATCAGCCCCAGCATTTT. Protein: CASTEPGPRNQPQHF.

This chain links TRBV6-2 or TRBV6-3 with TRBJ2-7; D may be TRBD1 (7 bases). The CDR3 contains 17 residues. The V end lost 5 bases, the J end lost 6 bases, and 26 bases lay between the germline ends. Germline-derived CDR1 and CDR2 are MNHEY and SVGEGT. The CDR3 protein is CASSRGPLGGAKAEQYF. Here the CDR3 DNA reads TGTGCCAGCAGTCGGGGGCCTTTAGGGGGCGCGAAGGCCGAGCAGTACTTC.

The chain is built from TRBV9 and TRBJ2-1; the D gene could be TRBD1 or TRBD2 (5 bases each). Germline CDR1 SGDLS, CDR2 YYNGEE. CDR3 length: 16 amino acids. V was trimmed by 2 bases and J by 0 bases, leaving 12 bases between them. The CDR3 nucleotides are TGTGCCAGCAGCGTTGGGAGCGGACACTCCTACAATGAGCAGTTCTTC. Protein sequence: CASSVGSGHSYNEQFF.

The J gene is TRBJ2-3, the V gene TRBV27; 13 bases map to TRBD2. CDR3 length: 16 residues. After removal of 5 bases from V and 0 bases from J, the junction contained 2 bases not matched to a gene. Germline values: CDR1 MNHEY, CDR2 SMNVEV (reference sequence). CDR3 coding DNA: TGTGCCAGCAGTACTAGCGGGAGGGCTAGCACAGATACGCAGTATTTT. Encoded protein: CASSTSGRASTDTQYF.

The rearrangement joins TRBV6-2 or TRBV6-3 to TRBJ2-7, with TRBD2 as a possible D gene (5 bases). The J call is doubtful: the DNA matches TRBJ2-1 better. The V gene's germline CDR1 is MNHEY and CDR2 SVGEGT. This CDR3 comprises 15 residues. CDR3 protein: CASSLGAEPYNEQFF. The DNA of the CDR3 is TGTGCCAGCAGCCTAGGAGCGGAGCCTTACAATGAGCAGTTCTTC.